The next 27 T cell receptor beta chains were all read from a single sample in a study of blood T cell repertoires in COVID-19. Clones were sequenced by immunoSEQ multiplex PCR, and TCRdb holds only the in-frame ones, with some missing. The repertoire has approximately 170,000 clones, approximately 80% of them found once; the top ten carry about 6%. Sequences were obtained from PBMCs or T cells enriched from blood (not recorded which). The source is a man aged 40-55 years who had recovered from COVID-19.

This rearrangement joins TRBV5-1 to TRBJ1-2, with 9 bases aligning to TRBD1. V was clipped by 4 bases and J by 4 bases; unmatched bases: 5. CDR1 and CDR2 (germline): SGHRS, YFSETQ. CDR3 length: 14 amino acids. The CDR3 region is CASSPGQGGYGYTF. The CDR3 DNA reads as TGCGCCAGCAGCCCGGGACAGGGCGGCTATGGCTACACCTTC.

The gene calls are TRBV3-1 (or the pseudogene TRBV3-2) and TRBJ2-7; 11 nucleotides line up with TRBD2. Germline V lookup: CDR1 LGHDT, CDR2 YNNKEL (reference sequence). The CDR3 runs to 15 residues. V lost 4 bases, J lost 4 bases, and 6 bases stayed unmatched. CDR3 sequence (DNA): TGTGCCAGCAGCCCTCAGACTAGCGGGGTATACGAGCAGTACTTC. Its translation is CASSPQTSGVYEQYF.

The V and J genes are TRBV5-1 and TRBJ2-6, with D uncertain. Trimming cost V 0 bases and J 4 bases, with 11 bases left between them. Germline CDR1 and CDR2: SGHRS and YFSETQ. The CDR3 length is 16 residues. The CDR3 loop is CASSLAAGSGANVLTF. CDR3 bases: TGCGCCAGCAGCTTGGCCGCAGGTTCAGGGGCCAACGTCCTGACTTTC.

This clone has only a few counts. This rearrangement joins TRBV18 to TRBJ1-3; possible D gene TRBD1, 6 bases. CDR1 is KGHSH and CDR2 is LQKENI in the germline V gene. V lost 5 bases to trimming and J lost 0 bases, with 14 bases between them. CDR3 length: 16 residues. CDR3 coding DNA: TGTGCCAGCTCAGCTCGCCCAGGGGACTCTGGAAACACCATATATTTT. Its translation: CASSARPGDSGNTIYF.

This clone was detected many times. The chain carries TRBV29-1 and TRBJ2-4, with 9 bases aligning to TRBD1. In germline, CDR1 is SQVTM, CDR2 ANQGSEA. This CDR3 has 11 residues. V gave up 7 bases and J gave up 10 bases; unmatched junction bases: 5. In DNA form, the CDR3 reads TGCAGCGCTACAGGGGGCGGAATTCAGTACTTC. This codes for CSATGGGIQYF.

The gene calls are TRBV2 and TRBJ2-3; TRBD1 aligns across 9 bases. From germline, CDR1 is SNHLY and CDR2 FYNNEI. Trimming took 6 bases from V and 2 from J; bases not matched to a gene: 6. The CDR3 has 15 residues. The CDR3 sequence: CASSRDREITDTQYF. The CDR3 DNA follows: TGTGCCAGCAGCCGGGACAGGGAAATCACAGATACGCAGTATTTT.

This chain connects TRBV6-5 to TRBJ2-6; possibly TRBD1 for D (6 bases). The CDR3 runs 15 residues. Germline CDR1 and CDR2: MNHEY and SVGAGI. V lost 6 bases and J 2 bases, leaving 11 bases between the germline ends. The CDR3: CASSQRGTGANVLTF. As DNA, the CDR3 is TGTGCCAGCAGCCAAAGGGGGACTGGGGCCAACGTCCTGACTTTC.

As for this clone: This sample also contains other DNA sequences that code for the same CDR3. The chain carries TRBV11-3 and TRBJ2-3; 15 bases fit TRBD2. The trim removed 1 base at V and 2 bases at J, leaving 1 base unmatched. The germline V gene encodes CDR1 SGHNT and CDR2 YENEEA. The CDR3 has 17 amino acids. Written as DNA, the CDR3 is TGTGCCAGCAGCTTAGGGACTAGCGGGGGGGCCACAGATACGCAGTATTTT. Translating gives CASSLGTSGGATDTQYF.

This clone was seen only once. CDR3 in amino acids: CATSRDGGSRPPETQYF. The CDR3 nucleotides are TGTGCCACCAGCAGAGATGGGGGGTCGAGGCCCCCAGAGACCCAGTACTTC. The chain links TRBV15 to TRBJ2-5; a possible D gene is TRBD2 (6 bases). Germline loops: CDR1 LNHNV, CDR2 YYDKDF (reference sequence). CDR3 length equals 17 residues. The V end was cut by 0 bases, the J end by 4 bases, with 18 bases between.

The gene calls are TRBV10-2 and TRBJ2-3; TRBD2 matches at 10 bases. Unmatched junction bases numbered 10, after V lost 6 bases and J lost 4 bases. CDR3 length: 16 residues. Germline-derived CDR1 and CDR2 are WSHSY and SAAADI. CDR3 nucleotide sequence: TGCGCCAGCAGCCAGGTTAGCGGGGGGAAATCAGATACGCAGTATTTT. Its translation is CASSQVSGGKSDTQYF.

The chain links TRBV6-5 to TRBJ1-1; D possibly corresponds to TRBD1 (6 bases). Between the trimmed V and J ends, which lost 0 bases and 1 base, there was a span of 9 bases. The CDR3 is 15 amino acids. Germline V gene lookup returns CDR1 MNHEY and CDR2 SVGAGI. CDR3 sequence reads: CASSYSGGQNTEAFF. As DNA, the CDR3 is TGTGCCAGCAGTTACTCGGGGGGGCAGAACACTGAAGCTTTCTTT.

The chain links TRBV14 to TRBJ2-2; 7 nucleotides align to TRBD1. The CDR3 consists of 15 residues. Losses at the gene ends were 4 bases for V and 4 bases for J; bases not matched to a gene: 6. CDR1 and CDR2 (germline): SGHDN, FVKESK. The CDR3 DNA follows: TGTGCCAGCAGCCCGTACAGGGGTGCCACCGGGGAGCTGTTTTTT. Its translation is CASSPYRGATGELFF.

This chain uses TRBV2 with TRBJ1-1, with D perhaps matching TRBD1 (5 bases). The CDR3 has 10 amino acids. The V and J ends lost 8 bases and 6 bases respectively, with 7 bases between them. The germline V gene encodes CDR1 SNHLY and CDR2 FYNNEI. This CDR3 reads CASQGSEAFF. Here the CDR3 DNA reads TGTGCCAGCCAGGGATCTGAAGCTTTCTTT.

V usage is TRBV9 and J usage is TRBJ1-2; the D gene is possibly TRBD1 (6 bases). The CDR3 covers 15 residues. V dropped 3 bases and J dropped 5 bases, with 17 bases sitting between them. Germline values: CDR1 SGDLS, CDR2 YYNGEE. This chain's CDR3 is CASSAGGRGGYGYTF. In nucleotides, the CDR3 is TGTGCCAGCAGCGCCGGGGGCAGGGGAGGGTATGGCTACACCTTC.

This clone was seen only a few times. This chain links TRBV25-1 with TRBJ1-1; 8 bases align to TRBD1. This CDR3 spans 14 amino acids. In germline, CDR1 is MGHDK, CDR2 SYGVNS. After removal of 6 bases from V and 3 bases from J, the junction contained 6 bases not matched to a gene. The CDR3 DNA sequence: TGTGCCAGCAGGAGACAGGGGACGCACACTGAAGCTTTCTTT. Translating gives CASRRQGTHTEAFF.

J is TRBJ1-2 and V is TRBV14, with 7 nucleotides matching TRBD1. The germline gives CDR1 SGHDN, CDR2 FVKESK. This CDR3 has 15 residues. The trim removed 5 bases at V and 2 bases at J, leaving 8 bases unmatched. CDR3: CASSNRDRGNYGYTF. CDR3 coding DNA: TGTGCCAGCAGCAATCGGGACAGAGGGAACTATGGCTACACCTTC.

The chain combines TRBV27 with TRBJ1-6; the D is unclear. In germline, CDR1 is MNHEY, CDR2 SMNVEV (reference sequence). V lost 3 bases to trimming and J lost 9 bases, with 6 bases between them. This CDR3 has 12 amino acids. CDR3 coding DNA: TGTGCCAGCAGTTTCCGGGGTTCACCCCTCCACTTT. Its translation: CASSFRGSPLHF.

The chain is built from TRBV6-6 and TRBJ2-3; D is ambiguous. The CDR3 spans 14 residues. Germline CDR1 reads MNHNY; CDR2 reads SVGAGI (reference sequence). The V end was cut by 2 bases, the J end by 1 base, with 7 bases between. CDR3 sequence (DNA): TGTGCCAGCAGTTACGCTCAGGGCACAGATACGCAGTATTTT. It codes for CASSYAQGTDTQYF.

The chain couples TRBV25-1 to TRBJ2-2, with a weak D call TRBD2 (5 bases). The CDR3 extends over 14 amino acids. The germline CDR1 and CDR2 sequences are MGHDK and SYGVNS. Trimming stripped 4 bases from V and 6 bases from J, with 12 bases between. The CDR3 sequence is CASSGSSGPGELFF. CDR3 DNA: TGTGCCAGCAGTGGGTCAAGCGGCCCCGGGGAGCTGTTTTTT.

The chain combines TRBV19 with TRBJ2-3; the D is unclear. Germline lookup yields CDR1 LNHDA and CDR2 SQIVND (reference sequence). Trimming took 6 bases from V and 1 from J, leaving 14 bases between them. The length of the CDR3 is 15 residues. CDR3: CASRRRSSGTDTQYF. In DNA, the CDR3 is TGTGCCAGTAGGCGGAGATCTTCTGGCACAGATACGCAGTATTTT. The whole variable domain, filled in from reference TRBV19 and TRBJ2-3, reads DGGITQSPKYLFRKEGQNVTLSCEQNLNHDAMYWYRQDPGQGLRLIYYSQIVNDFQKGDIAEGYSVSREKKESFPLTVTSAQKNPTAFYLCASRRRSSGTDTQYFGPGTRLTVL.

V gene TRBV5-4 combines with J gene TRBJ1-4; D possibly corresponds to TRBD1 (6 bases). Germline loops: CDR1 SGHNT, CDR2 YYREEE (reference sequence). V was clipped by 1 base and J by 3 bases, with 16 bases between them. The length of the CDR3 is 17 residues. The CDR3 DNA sequence: TGTGCCAGCAGCTTGACAGGGAGAGGTAGTTCTAATGAAAAACTGTTTTTT. Its protein product is CASSLTGRGSSNEKLFF.

This sequence joins TRBV6-4 and TRBJ2-2, with D tentatively TRBD1 (6 bases). This CDR3 is 15 amino acids long. Between the trimmed V and J ends, which lost 3 bases and 4 bases, there was a span of 12 bases. From germline, CDR1 is MRHNA and CDR2 SNTAGT. As DNA, the CDR3 is TGTGCCAGCAGTGAGAGGACAGCATTCACCGGGGAGCTGTTTTTT. Translating gives CASSERTAFTGELFF.

In DNA form, the CDR3 reads TGTGCCAGCAGTTTCTCCGGGACAGGGAATGAAAAACTGTTTTTT. This gives the protein CASSFSGTGNEKLFF. J is TRBJ1-4 and V is TRBV27; 9 bases map to TRBD1. CDR3 length: 15 amino acids. The germline V gene encodes CDR1 MNHEY and CDR2 SMNVEV (reference sequence). V was clipped by 3 bases and J by 5 bases; unmatched bases: 4.

The chain links TRBV5-1 to TRBJ2-5, with 7 bases matching TRBD2. The germline gives CDR1 SGHRS, CDR2 YFSETQ. This CDR3 comprises 13 residues. V shed 6 bases and J 2 bases; nucleotides not matched to a gene: 4. CDR3 protein: CASTGGAQETQYF. DNA of the CDR3: TGCGCCAGCACGGGGGGAGCTCAAGAGACCCAGTACTTC.

V usage is TRBV3-1 (or the pseudogene TRBV3-2) and J usage is TRBJ2-1; TRBD2 matches at 16 bases. CDR1 LGHDT and CDR2 YNNKEL come from the germline V gene (reference sequence). The length of the CDR3 is 18 residues. The ends lost 4 bases at V and 4 bases at J; junction bases unmatched: 7. The CDR3 sequence: CASSRQGTSGGEYNEQFF. The CDR3 bases are TGTGCCAGCAGCCGCCAAGGGACTAGCGGGGGGGAATACAATGAGCAGTTCTTC.

This clone was observed a few times. The chain employs TRBV20-1 and TRBJ1-5, with D possibly being TRBD1 (5 bases). Per the germline V gene, CDR1 is DFQATT and CDR2 is SNEGSKA (reference sequence). This CDR3 spans 15 amino acids. V gave up 3 bases and J gave up 6 bases, with 18 bases separating them. The CDR3 spells CSASNSQGRTQPQHF. CDR3 bases: TGCAGTGCTAGTAATAGCCAGGGAAGGACTCAGCCCCAGCATTTT.

The chain joins TRBV6-5 to TRBJ2-5, with D tentatively TRBD2 (5 bases). Germline assignment: CDR1 MNHEY and CDR2 SVGAGI. The CDR3 covers 11 residues. V lost 6 bases to trimming and J lost 7 bases, with 9 bases between them. CDR3 protein: CASRVRGTQYF. The CDR3 DNA reads as TGTGCCAGCAGGGTCCGGGGGACCCAGTACTTC.